This TCR beta chain derives from a study of patients and donors after allogeneic stem cell transplantation. This CDR3 has 14 amino acids. Germline V CDR1 and CDR2: ENHRY, SYGVKD. With V trimmed by 2 bases and J by 4 bases, 2 bases remained unmatched. TCRdb recomputed calls from the RT-PCR reads with MiXCR, one row per CDR3 protein. The repertoire consists of some 960,000 distinct CDR3 sequences, with roughly 18% occurring once and the leading ten covering under 6.5%. The TCR comes from a human donor who was either an allogeneic HSCT recipient or a stem cell or donor lymphocyte infusion donor (not recorded which). It is not recorded whose cells these are; they may come from a transplant donor. This chain uses TRBV10-3 with TRBJ1-2; 9 bases are a match to TRBD1. The sample was blood, either unsorted or a sorted T cell fraction (not recorded which). The CDR3 is CAISEGQGFYGYTF. For the CDR3, the DNA is TGTGCCATCAGTGAGGGACAGGGGTTCTATGGCTACACCTTC.